This section outlines one T cell receptor beta chain sequence together with its context. The germline CDR1 and CDR2 sequences are SEHNR and FQNEAQ (reference sequence). V gave up 5 bases and J gave up 0 bases, with 16 bases separating them. CDR3 length equals 16 residues. This specimen comes from a study of T cell responses to AZD1222 COVID-19 vaccine. Measured with immunoSEQ multiplex PCR; TCRdb has only the in-frame clones, and not every one. The sample is made up of over 120,000 clones, and the top ten hold about 2.3% of it. The chain uses TRBV7-9 and TRBJ1-2; D might be TRBD1 (5 bases). The sample consisted of peripheral blood. This TCR was sampled from an adult in good health. The CDR3 loop is CASSRLWDGANYGYTF. CDR3 in DNA: TGTGCCAGCAGCCGCCTGTGGGACGGAGCTAACTATGGCTACACCTTC.